This TCR beta chain was sequenced in a study of regulatory T cells in long-lasting Graves disease. The time point is: newly diagnosed GD, antithyroid drugs for less than 3 months. TCR sequences were obtained from RNA taken from PBMCs. This clonotype came up a few times. Its antigen remains unidentified. There are 13 residues in the CDR3. CDR1 and CDR2 from the germline V gene are MNHNS and SASEGT. V dropped 10 bases and J dropped 2; count of bases not matched to a gene: 6. Construction of TCR beta libraries relied on iRepertoire HTBI primers and on Arm-PCR targeting CDR3 regions. TCRdb re-analysed the multiplex PCR reads in MiXCR, keeping a single row per CDR3 protein. The data show roughly 440,000 distinct CDR3 sequences, roughly 15% seen once. General observations from the study: Graves' patients with persistent disease showed TCR diversity lower than patients newly diagnosed.

Separately, the same data were catalogued under a study of T cells in Graves' hyperthyroidism and ophthalmopathy. That source adds: Most thyroid clonotypes with frequency above 0.001 were detected in blood. Model-based prediction identified ophthalmopathy a median around 6.5 months prior to its onset.

The sample consisted of peripheral blood mononuclear cells (PBMCs), taken at new diagnosis, from a patient treated with antithyroid drugs. The chain uses TRBV6-1 and TRBJ2-3; 7 bases fit TRBD2. The sequence was obtained from a woman between 18 and 30 years old with Graves disease. For the CDR3, the DNA is TGTGCCACCCCGGGACTACTCACAGATACGCAGTATTTT. It yields the protein CATPGLLTDTQYF.